Listed here are 8 T cell receptor beta chains from one sample, sequenced in a study of blood T cell repertoires in COVID-19 (dated by TCRdb to about 2020). The library was produced with the immunoSEQ multiplex PCR assay. TCRdb stores this immuneACCESS table with in-frame sequences only. Part of the clones is absent; in the studies checked, under half of the shortfall reflects unresolved V genes, and no reason is known for the rest. This sample holds about 230,000 clones; almost 90% were observed only once. The ten top clones hold 2.7% of the sample. Sequencing used peripheral blood. Source of these receptors: a woman aged 60 to 75 with acute or convalescent COVID-19.

The J gene is TRBJ1-1, the V gene TRBV6-5, with D unclear. The germline CDR1 and CDR2 sequences are MNHEY and SVGAGI. Trimming shortened V by 5 bases and J by 4 bases, and 8 bases separated the two germline ends. The CDR3 runs 12 residues. CDR3 nucleotide sequence: TGTGCCAGCAGTCGGGGAGGCACTGAAGCTTTCTTT. This codes for CASSRGGTEAFF.

This chain links TRBV5-1 with TRBJ2-4; 8 bases agree with TRBD2. V lost 4 bases to trimming and J lost 10 bases; unmatched junction nucleotides: 10. The CDR3 consists of 14 residues. Germline V gene sequence: CDR1 SGHRS, CDR2 YFSETQ. The CDR3 nucleotides are TGCGCCAGCAGCAGGGGACTAGGGGGTTGGATTCAGTACTTC. As protein: CASSRGLGGWIQYF. Filled out from reference TRBV5-1 and TRBJ2-4, the complete variable domain reads KAGVTQTPRYLIKTRGQQVTLSCSPISGHRSVSWYQQTPGQGLQFLFEYFSETQRNKGNFPGRFSGRQFSNSRSEMNVSTLELGDSALYLCASSRGLGGWIQYFGAGTRLSVL.

The rearrangement links TRBV5-4 to TRBJ2-5, with TRBD2 identical over 10 bases. V was pared by 6 bases and J by 1 base, with 6 bases of the junction left unmatched. In germline, CDR1 is SGHNT, CDR2 YYREEE (reference sequence). There are 15 residues in the CDR3. The CDR3: CASTRSGGTQETQYF. The CDR3 nucleotides read TGTGCCAGCACCCGTAGCGGGGGGACCCAAGAGACCCAGTACTTC.

The chain employs TRBV29-1 and TRBJ2-2, with 7 bases that match TRBD1. Per germline, CDR1 SQVTM and CDR2 ANQGSEA. The V gene end was trimmed by 2 bases and the J gene end by 4 bases; junction bases not matched to a gene: 7. This CDR3 has 15 amino acids. The CDR3 nucleotides are TGCAGCGTTGAAAAAGGGGGCAAGGGCACCGGGGAGCTGTTTTTT. It is translated as CSVEKGGKGTGELFF.

The chain combines TRBV24-1 with TRBJ2-1; 11 bases map to TRBD1. The germline V gene has CDR1 KGHDR and CDR2 SFDVKD. Trimming at V came to 5 bases and at J to 5 bases, leaving 4 bases not matched to a gene. The CDR3 has 15 amino acids. DNA of the CDR3: TGTGCCACCAGTGCGGGACAGGGGGTCGACAATGAGCAGTTCTTC. This encodes CATSAGQGVDNEQFF.

V is TRBV27 and J is TRBJ1-1; TRBD1 matches 8 bases. Germline CDR1 and CDR2: MNHEY and SMNVEV (reference sequence). The CDR3 consists of 14 residues. With 3 bases clipped from V and 5 bases from J, the junction kept 5 bases outside the gene matches. CDR3 nucleotides: TGTGCCAGCAGTTTTAGCAGGGGGCTGACTGAAGCTTTCTTT. Translated, it gives CASSFSRGLTEAFF.

V is TRBV3-1 (or the pseudogene TRBV3-2) and J is TRBJ1-6, with 11 positions matching TRBD1. CDR1 is LGHDT and CDR2 is YNNKEL in the germline V gene (reference sequence). V shed 3 bases and J 7 bases; nucleotides not matched to a gene: 5. The CDR3 is made up of 16 amino acids. CDR3 amino acids: CASSHGQGAPNSPLHF. In DNA, the CDR3 is TGTGCCAGCAGCCACGGACAGGGGGCGCCCAATTCACCCCTCCACTTT.

Worth noting for this clone: Other nucleotide sequences in the sample specify the same CDR3. The CDR3 DNA sequence: TGTGCCTGGGACAGGGTCAATTCACCCCTCCACTTT. Amino acids: CAWDRVNSPLHF. V gene TRBV30 combines with J gene TRBJ1-6, with TRBD1 matching 7 bases. The CDR3 contains 12 residues. Trimming cost V 5 bases and J 7 bases; bases outside gene matches: 2. Germline V gene sequence: CDR1 GTSNPN, CDR2 SVGIG (reference sequence).